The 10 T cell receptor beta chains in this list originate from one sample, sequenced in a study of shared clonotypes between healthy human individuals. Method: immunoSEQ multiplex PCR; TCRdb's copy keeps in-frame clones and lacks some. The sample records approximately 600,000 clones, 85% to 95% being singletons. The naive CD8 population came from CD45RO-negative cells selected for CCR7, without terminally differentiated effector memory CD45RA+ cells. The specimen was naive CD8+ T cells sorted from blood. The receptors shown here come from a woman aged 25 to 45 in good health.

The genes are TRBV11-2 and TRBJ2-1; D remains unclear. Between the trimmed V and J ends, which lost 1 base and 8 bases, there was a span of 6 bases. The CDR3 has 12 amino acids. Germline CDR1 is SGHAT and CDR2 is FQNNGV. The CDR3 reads CASSLAGHEQFF. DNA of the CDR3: TGTGCCAGCAGCTTAGCGGGCCATGAGCAGTTCTTC.

CDR3 loop: CASSLETNVGRQYF. The CDR3 nucleotides are TGTGCCAGCAGCTTGGAGACAAATGTGGGGAGGCAGTACTTC. The J gene is TRBJ2-7, the V gene TRBV5-6; D is possibly TRBD2 (5 bases). With 0 bases removed from V and 9 bases from J, the gap between germline ends came to 16 bases. CDR3 size: 14 residues. Germline CDR1 is SGHDT and CDR2 is YYEEEE.

Here the CDR3 reads CASSIWSADGELFF. The CDR3 nucleotides are TGTGCCAGTAGTATTTGGTCTGCGGATGGGGAGCTGTTTTTT. The rearrangement links TRBV19 to TRBJ2-2; unclear D gene. Germline CDR1 reads LNHDA; CDR2 reads SQIVND (reference sequence). V lost 3 bases, J lost 8 bases, and 13 bases lay in between. The CDR3 runs to 14 residues.

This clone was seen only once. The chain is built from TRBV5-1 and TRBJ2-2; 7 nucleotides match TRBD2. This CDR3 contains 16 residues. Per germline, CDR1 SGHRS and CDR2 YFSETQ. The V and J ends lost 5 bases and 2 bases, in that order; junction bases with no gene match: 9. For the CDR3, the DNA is TGCGCCAGCAGTCTCGGGACTACGATTAACACCGGGGAGCTGTTTTTT. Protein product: CASSLGTTINTGELFF.

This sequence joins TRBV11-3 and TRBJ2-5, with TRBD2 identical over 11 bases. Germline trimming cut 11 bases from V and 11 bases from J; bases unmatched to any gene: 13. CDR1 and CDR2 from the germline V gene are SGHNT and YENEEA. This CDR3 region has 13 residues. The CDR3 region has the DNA TGTGCCGGGGGGACTAGCGGAAGATGGGAGCAGTACTTC. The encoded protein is CAGGTSGRWEQYF.

CDR3 residues: CASSSSGRGANEQFF. CDR3 nucleotide sequence: TGTGCCAGCAGCTCTAGCGGGAGAGGCGCCAATGAGCAGTTCTTC. J is TRBJ2-1 and V is TRBV5-4; 10 bases align to TRBD2. J gave up 6 bases and V 3 bases, and 6 bases lay outside the gene matches. The CDR3 is 15 amino acids. Germline V gives CDR1 SGHNT, CDR2 YYREEE (reference sequence).

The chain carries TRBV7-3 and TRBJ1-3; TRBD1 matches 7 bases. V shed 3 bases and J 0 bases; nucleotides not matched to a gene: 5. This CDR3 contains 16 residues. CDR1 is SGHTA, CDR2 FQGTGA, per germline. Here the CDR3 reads CASSFYGTDSGNTIYF. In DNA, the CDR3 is TGTGCCAGCAGCTTTTACGGGACAGACTCTGGAAACACCATATATTTT. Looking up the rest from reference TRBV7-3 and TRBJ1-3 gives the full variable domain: GAGVSQTPSNKVTEKGKYVELRCDPISGHTALYWYRQSLGQGPEFLIYFQGTGAADDSGLPNDRFFAVRPEGSVSTLKIQRTERGDSAVYLCASSFYGTDSGNTIYFGEGSWLTVV.

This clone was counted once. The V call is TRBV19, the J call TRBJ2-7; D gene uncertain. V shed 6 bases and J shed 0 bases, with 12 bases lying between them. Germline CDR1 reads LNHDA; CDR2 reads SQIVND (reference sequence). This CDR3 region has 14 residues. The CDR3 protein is CASSKPWDSYEQYF. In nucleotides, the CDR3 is TGTGCCAGTAGCAAACCTTGGGACTCCTACGAGCAGTACTTC.

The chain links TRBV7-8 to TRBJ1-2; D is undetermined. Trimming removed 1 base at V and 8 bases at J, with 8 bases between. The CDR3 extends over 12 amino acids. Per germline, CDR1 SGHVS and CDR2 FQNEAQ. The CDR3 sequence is CASSLEEYGYTF. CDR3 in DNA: TGTGCCAGCAGCTTAGAGGAATACGGCTACACCTTC.

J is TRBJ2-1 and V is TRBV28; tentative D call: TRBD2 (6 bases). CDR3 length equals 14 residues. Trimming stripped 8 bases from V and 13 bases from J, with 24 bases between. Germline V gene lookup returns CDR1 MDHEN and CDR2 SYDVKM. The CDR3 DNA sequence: TGTGCCAGCTCACATCGGGAGTCGGGCCGGAGACAGTTCTTC. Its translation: CASSHRESGRRQFF. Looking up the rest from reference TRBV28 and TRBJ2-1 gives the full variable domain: DVKVTQSSRYLVKRTGEKVFLECVQDMDHENMFWYRQDPGLGLRLIYFSYDVKMKEKGDIPEGYSVSREKKERFSLILESASTNQTSMYLCASSHRESGRRQFFGPGTRLTVL.